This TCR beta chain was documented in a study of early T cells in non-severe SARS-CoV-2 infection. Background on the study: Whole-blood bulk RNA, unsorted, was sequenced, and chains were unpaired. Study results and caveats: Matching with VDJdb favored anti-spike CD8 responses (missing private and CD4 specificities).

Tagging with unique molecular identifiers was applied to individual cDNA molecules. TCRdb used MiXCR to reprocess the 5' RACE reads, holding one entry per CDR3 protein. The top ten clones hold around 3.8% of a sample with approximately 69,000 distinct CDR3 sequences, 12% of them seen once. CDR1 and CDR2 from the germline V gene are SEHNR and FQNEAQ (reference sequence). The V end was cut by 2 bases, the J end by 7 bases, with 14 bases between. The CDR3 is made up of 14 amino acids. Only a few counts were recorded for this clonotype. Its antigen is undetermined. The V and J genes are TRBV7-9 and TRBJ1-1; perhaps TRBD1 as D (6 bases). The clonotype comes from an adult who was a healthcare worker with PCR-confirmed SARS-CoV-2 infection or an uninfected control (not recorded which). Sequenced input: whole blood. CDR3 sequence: CASSLPQGTNEAFF. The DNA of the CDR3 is TGTGCCAGCAGCTTACCACAGGGTACTAATGAAGCTTTCTTT.